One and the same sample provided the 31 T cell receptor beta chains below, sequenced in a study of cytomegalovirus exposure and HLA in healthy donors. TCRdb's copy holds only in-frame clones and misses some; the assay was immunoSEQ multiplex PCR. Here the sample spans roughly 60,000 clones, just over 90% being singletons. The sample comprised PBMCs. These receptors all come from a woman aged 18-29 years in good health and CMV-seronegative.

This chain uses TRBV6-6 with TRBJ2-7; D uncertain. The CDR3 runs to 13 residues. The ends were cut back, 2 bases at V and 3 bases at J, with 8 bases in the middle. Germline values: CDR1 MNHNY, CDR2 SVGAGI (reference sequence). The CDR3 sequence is CASSYIGFYEQYF. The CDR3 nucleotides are TGTGCCAGCAGTTACATCGGGTTCTACGAGCAGTACTTC.

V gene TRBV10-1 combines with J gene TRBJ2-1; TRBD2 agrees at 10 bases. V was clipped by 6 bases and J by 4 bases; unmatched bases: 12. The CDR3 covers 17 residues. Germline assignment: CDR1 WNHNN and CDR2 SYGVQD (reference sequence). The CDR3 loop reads CASSRLAGASGYNEQFF. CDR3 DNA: TGCGCCAGCAGCAGGCTAGCGGGGGCTTCGGGGTACAATGAGCAGTTCTTC.

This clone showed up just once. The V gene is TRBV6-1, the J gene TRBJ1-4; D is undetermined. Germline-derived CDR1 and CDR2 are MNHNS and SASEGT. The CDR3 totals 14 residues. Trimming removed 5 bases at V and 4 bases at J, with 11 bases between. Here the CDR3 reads CASSINRDNEKLFF. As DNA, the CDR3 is TGTGCCAGCAGTATAAACAGAGATAATGAAAAACTGTTTTTT.

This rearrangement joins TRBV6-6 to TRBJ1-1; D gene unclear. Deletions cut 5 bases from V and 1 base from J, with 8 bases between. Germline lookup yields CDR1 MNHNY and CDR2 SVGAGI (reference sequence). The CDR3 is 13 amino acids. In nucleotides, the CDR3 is TGTGCCAGCAGTCAACGGTCGAACACTGAAGCTTTCTTT. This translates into CASSQRSNTEAFF.

In DNA form, the CDR3 reads TGTGCCAGCAGCTTAGAACGGGGGATAGCTTTCTTT. Translating it yields CASSLERGIAFF. This chain uses TRBV11-2 with TRBJ1-1, with a possible D match to TRBD1 (5 bases). The CDR3 has 12 amino acids. Germline CDR1 SGHAT, CDR2 FQNNGV. With 0 bases removed from V and 10 bases from J, the gap between germline ends came to 9 bases.

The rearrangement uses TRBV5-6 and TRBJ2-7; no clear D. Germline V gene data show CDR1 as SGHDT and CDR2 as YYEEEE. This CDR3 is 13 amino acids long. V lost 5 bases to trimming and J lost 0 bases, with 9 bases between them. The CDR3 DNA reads TGTGCCAGCAGTCTCGAGAGCTCCTACGAGCAGTACTTC. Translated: CASSLESSYEQYF.

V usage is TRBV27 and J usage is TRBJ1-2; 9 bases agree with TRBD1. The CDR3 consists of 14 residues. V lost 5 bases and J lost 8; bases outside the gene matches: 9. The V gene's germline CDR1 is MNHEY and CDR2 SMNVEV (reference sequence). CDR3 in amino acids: CASSPGQGHWGYTF. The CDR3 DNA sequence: TGTGCCAGCAGTCCGGGACAGGGACATTGGGGCTACACCTTC.

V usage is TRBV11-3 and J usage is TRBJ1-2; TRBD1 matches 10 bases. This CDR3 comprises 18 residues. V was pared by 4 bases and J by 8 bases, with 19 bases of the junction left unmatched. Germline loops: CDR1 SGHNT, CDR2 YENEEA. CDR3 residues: CASSSDSTGTGEAWGYTF. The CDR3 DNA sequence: TGTGCCAGCAGCTCCGACAGCACCGGGACAGGGGAAGCGTGGGGCTACACCTTC. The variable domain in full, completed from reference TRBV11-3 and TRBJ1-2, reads EAGVVQSPRYKIIEKKQPVAFWCNPISGHNTLYWYLQNLGQGPELLIRYENEEAVDDSQLPKDRFSAERLKGVDSTLKIQPAELGDSAVYLCASSSDSTGTGEAWGYTFGSGTRLTVV.

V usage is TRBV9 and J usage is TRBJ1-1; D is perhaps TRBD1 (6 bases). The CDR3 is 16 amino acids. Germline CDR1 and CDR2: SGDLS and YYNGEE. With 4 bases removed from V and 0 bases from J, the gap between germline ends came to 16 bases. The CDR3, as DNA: TGTGCCAGCAGCCCAGGACAGACCGCCATGAACACTGAAGCTTTCTTT. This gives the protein CASSPGQTAMNTEAFF.

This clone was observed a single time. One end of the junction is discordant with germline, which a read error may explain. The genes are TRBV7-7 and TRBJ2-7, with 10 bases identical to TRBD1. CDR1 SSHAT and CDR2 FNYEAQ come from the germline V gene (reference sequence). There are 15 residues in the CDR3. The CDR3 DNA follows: TGTGCTAGCAGTCCCGGGACAGGGGACACCTACGAGCAGTACTTC. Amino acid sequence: CASSPGTGDTYEQYF.

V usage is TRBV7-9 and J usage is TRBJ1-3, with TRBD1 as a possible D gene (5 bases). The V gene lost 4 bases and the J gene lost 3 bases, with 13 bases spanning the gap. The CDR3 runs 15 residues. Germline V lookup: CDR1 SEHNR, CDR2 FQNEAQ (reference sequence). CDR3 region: CASSYTGLNGNTIYF. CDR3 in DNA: TGTGCCAGCAGCTACACAGGTTTAAATGGAAACACCATATATTTT.

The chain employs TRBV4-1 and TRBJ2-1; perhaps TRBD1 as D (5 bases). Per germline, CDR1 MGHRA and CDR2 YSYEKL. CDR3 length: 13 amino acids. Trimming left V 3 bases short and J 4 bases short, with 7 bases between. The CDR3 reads CASSQTDYNEQFF. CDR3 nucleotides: TGCGCCAGCAGCCAGACAGATTACAATGAGCAGTTCTTC.

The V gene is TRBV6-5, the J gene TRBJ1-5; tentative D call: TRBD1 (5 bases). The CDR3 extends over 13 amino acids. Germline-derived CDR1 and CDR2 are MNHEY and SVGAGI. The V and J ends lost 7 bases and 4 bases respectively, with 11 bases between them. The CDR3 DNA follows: TGTGCCAGCACGGGCAGGGAAAATCAGCCCCAGCATTTT. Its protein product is CASTGRENQPQHF.

CDR3 loop: CASSISMTGENTEAFF. CDR3 bases: TGTGCCAGCAGCATTTCTATGACAGGCGAGAACACTGAAGCTTTCTTT. The chain joins TRBV11-2 to TRBJ1-1; D is perhaps TRBD1 (6 bases). The CDR3 loop spans 16 amino acids. From germline, CDR1 is SGHAT and CDR2 FQNNGV. The ends were cut back, 5 bases at V and 1 base at J, with 17 bases in the middle.

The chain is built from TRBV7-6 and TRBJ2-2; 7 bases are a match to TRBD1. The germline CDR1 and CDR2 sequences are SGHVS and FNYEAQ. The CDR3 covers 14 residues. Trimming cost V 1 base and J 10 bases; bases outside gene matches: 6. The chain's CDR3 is CASSLVTGTAELFF. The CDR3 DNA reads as TGTGCCAGCAGCTTAGTCACCGGGACAGCGGAGCTGTTTTTT.

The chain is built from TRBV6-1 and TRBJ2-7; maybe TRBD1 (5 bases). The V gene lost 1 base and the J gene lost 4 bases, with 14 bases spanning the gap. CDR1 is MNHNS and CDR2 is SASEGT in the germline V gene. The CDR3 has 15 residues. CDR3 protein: CASSEGSGKVYEQYF. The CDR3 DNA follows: TGTGCCAGCAGTGAAGGTTCAGGGAAGGTGTACGAGCAGTACTTC.

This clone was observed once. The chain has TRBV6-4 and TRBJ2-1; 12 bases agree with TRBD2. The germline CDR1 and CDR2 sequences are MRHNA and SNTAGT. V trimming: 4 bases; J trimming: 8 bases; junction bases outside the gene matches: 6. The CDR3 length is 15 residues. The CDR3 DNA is TGTGCCAGCAGTGCAGCTAGCGGGAGGGCTGATGAGCAGTTCTTC. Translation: CASSAASGRADEQFF.

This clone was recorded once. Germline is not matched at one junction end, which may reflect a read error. CDR3 residues: CASSLEGQGSQVF. The CDR3 region has the DNA TGCGCCAGCAGCTTGGAGGGTCAGGGATCCCAGGTTTTT. This chain uses TRBV5-1 with TRBJ1-4; possibly TRBD1 for D (5 bases). This CDR3 has 13 residues. Per germline, CDR1 SGHRS and CDR2 YFSETQ.

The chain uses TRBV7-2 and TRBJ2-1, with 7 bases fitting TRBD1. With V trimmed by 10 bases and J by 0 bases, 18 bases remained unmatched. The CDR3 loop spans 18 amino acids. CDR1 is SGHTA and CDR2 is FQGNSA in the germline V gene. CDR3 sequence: CATQGQFRFGSSYNEQFF. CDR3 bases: TGTGCCACCCAGGGACAGTTCCGTTTTGGGAGCTCCTACAATGAGCAGTTCTTC. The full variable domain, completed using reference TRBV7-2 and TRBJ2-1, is GAGVSQSPSNKVTEKGKDVELRCDPISGHTALYWYRQSLGQGLEFLIYFQGNSAPDKSGLPSDRFSAERTGGSVSTLTIQRTQQEDSAVYLCATQGQFRFGSSYNEQFFGPGTRLTVL.

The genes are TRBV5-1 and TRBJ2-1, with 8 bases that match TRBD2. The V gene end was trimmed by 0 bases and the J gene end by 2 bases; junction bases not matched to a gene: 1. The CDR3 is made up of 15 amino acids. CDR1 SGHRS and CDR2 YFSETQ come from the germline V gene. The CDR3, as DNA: TGCGCCAGCAGCTTGGGACTAGCGACCTACAATGAGCAGTTCTTC. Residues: CASSLGLATYNEQFF.

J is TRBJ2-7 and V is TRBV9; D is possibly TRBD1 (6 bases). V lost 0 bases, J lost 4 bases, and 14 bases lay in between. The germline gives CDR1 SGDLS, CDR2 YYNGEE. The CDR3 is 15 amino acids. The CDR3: CASSVGGQGKYEQYF. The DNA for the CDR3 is TGTGCCAGCAGCGTAGGAGGGCAGGGGAAGTACGAGCAGTACTTC.

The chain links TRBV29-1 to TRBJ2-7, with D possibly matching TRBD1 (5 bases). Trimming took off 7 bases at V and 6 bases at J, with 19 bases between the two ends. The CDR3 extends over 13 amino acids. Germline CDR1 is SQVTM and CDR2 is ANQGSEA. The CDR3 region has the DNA TGCAGCGCCGTGGACATATTCCGCTCCGAGCAGTACTTC. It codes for CSAVDIFRSEQYF.

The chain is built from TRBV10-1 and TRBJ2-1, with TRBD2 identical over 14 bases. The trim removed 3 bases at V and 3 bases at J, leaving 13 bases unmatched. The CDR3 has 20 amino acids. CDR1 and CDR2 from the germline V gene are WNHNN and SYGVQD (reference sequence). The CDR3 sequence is CASSDPRLAGGLPHYNEQFF. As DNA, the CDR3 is TGCGCCAGCAGTGATCCCCGACTAGCGGGGGGGCTACCACACTACAATGAGCAGTTCTTC.

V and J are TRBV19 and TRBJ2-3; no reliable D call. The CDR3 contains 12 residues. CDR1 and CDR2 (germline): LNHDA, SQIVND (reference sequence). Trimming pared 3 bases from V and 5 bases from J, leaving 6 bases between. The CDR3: CASSIPRDTQYF. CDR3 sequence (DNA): TGTGCCAGTAGTATCCCGCGAGATACGCAGTATTTT. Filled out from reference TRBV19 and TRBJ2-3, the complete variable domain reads DGGITQSPKYLFRKEGQNVTLSCEQNLNHDAMYWYRQDPGQGLRLIYYSQIVNDFQKGDIAEGYSVSREKKESFPLTVTSAQKNPTAFYLCASSIPRDTQYFGPGTRLTVL.

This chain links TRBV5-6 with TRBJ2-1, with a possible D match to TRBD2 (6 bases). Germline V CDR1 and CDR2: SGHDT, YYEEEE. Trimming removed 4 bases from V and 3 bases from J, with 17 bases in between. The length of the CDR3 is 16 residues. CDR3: CASSLITAGFYNEQFF. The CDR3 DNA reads TGTGCCAGCAGCCTTATTACCGCGGGATTCTACAATGAGCAGTTCTTC.

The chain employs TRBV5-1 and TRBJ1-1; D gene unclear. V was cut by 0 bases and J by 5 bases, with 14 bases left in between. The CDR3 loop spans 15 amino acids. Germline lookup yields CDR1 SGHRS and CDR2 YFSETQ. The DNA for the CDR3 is TGCGCCAGCAGCTTGGCCCTAGGAGGAGGGACTGAAGCTTTCTTT. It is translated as CASSLALGGGTEAFF.

CDR3 coding DNA: TGTGCCAGCAGCTTGGTACCACAGGGGTACGAGCAGTACTTC. Translating gives CASSLVPQGYEQYF. This rearrangement joins TRBV7-2 to TRBJ2-7, with TRBD1 identical over 7 bases. V was pared by 3 bases and J by 4 bases, with 6 bases of the junction left unmatched. CDR3 length: 14 residues. Germline V gene sequence: CDR1 SGHTA, CDR2 FQGNSA. The entire variable domain, with the rest obtained from reference TRBV7-2 and TRBJ2-7, is as follows: GAGVSQSPSNKVTEKGKDVELRCDPISGHTALYWYRQSLGQGLEFLIYFQGNSAPDKSGLPSDRFSAERTGGSVSTLTIQRTQQEDSAVYLCASSLVPQGYEQYFGPGTRLTVT.

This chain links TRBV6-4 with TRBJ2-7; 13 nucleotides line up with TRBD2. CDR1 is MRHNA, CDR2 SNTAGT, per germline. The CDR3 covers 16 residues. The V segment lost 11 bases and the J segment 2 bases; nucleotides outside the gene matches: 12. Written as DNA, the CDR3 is TGTGCCTTTTCCGGGACTAGCGGGGAAACACCCTACGAGCAGTACTTC. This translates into CAFSGTSGETPYEQYF.

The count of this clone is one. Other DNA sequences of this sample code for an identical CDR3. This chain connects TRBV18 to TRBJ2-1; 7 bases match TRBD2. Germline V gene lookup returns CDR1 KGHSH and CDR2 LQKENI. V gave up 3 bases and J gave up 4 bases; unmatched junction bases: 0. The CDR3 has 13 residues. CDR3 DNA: TGTGCCAGCTCACCGCGGGGGTACAATGAGCAGTTCTTC. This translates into CASSPRGYNEQFF. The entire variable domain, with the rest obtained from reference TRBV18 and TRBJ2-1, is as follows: NAGVMQNPRHLVRRRGQEARLRCSPMKGHSHVYWYRQLPEEGLKFMVYLQKENIIDESGMPKERFSAEFPKEGPSILRIQQVVRGDSAAYFCASSPRGYNEQFFGPGTRLTVL.

DNA for the CDR3: TGCGCCAGCAGCCAACGACCCAGCGGGGGGCGGGTAGATACGCAGTATTTT. Translation gives CASSQRPSGGRVDTQYF. This chain uses TRBV4-1 with TRBJ2-3, with 9 bases fitting TRBD2. The V and J ends lost 2 bases and 5 bases, in that order; junction bases with no gene match: 11. Germline values: CDR1 MGHRA, CDR2 YSYEKL. The CDR3 consists of 17 residues.

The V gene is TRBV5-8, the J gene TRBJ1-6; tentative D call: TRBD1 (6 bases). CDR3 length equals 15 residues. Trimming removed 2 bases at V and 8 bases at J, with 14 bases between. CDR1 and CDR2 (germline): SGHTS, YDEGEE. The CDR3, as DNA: TGTGCCAGCAGCTTCCGAGGGGCAGGGGATTCACCCCTCCACTTT. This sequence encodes CASSFRGAGDSPLHF.